Listed here are 9 T cell receptor beta chains from one sample, sequenced in a study of T cells in Graves' hyperthyroidism and ophthalmopathy. Amplification of TCR beta CDR3 regions was performed using RNA transcripts as template. A first-round RT-PCR of the TCR CDR3 used the HTBI primer set. TCRdb reprocessed the multiplex PCR reads via MiXCR and lists one record per CDR3 protein. The sample lists roughly 500,000 distinct CDR3 sequences, 46% occurring once. The specimen sequenced was peripheral blood or thyroid tissue (not recorded which). Receptors originate from an adult woman with Graves' disease, either hyperthyroidism or ophthalmopathy (not recorded which).

The chain links TRBV14 to TRBJ1-3; D perhaps matches TRBD1 (6 bases). The germline gives CDR1 SGHDN, CDR2 FVKESK. V lost 4 bases and J lost 3, with 22 bases in between. The CDR3 covers 18 residues. CDR3 region: CASSPSGTGTSLGNTIYF. The CDR3 DNA sequence: TGTGCCAGCAGCCCGAGTGGAACAGGGACCAGTCTTGGAAACACCATATATTTT.

This clonotype was counted a single time. This sequence joins TRBV19 and TRBJ2-7; D remains unclear. CDR3 length: 13 residues. The germline V gene encodes CDR1 LNHDA and CDR2 SQIVND (reference sequence). Trimming pared 5 bases from V and 3 bases from J, leaving 11 bases between. The CDR3 region has the DNA TGTGCCAGTAGTTTCTCGCTAAACTACGAGCAGTACTTC. Its protein is CASSFSLNYEQYF. The whole variable domain, filled in from reference TRBV19 and TRBJ2-7, reads DGGITQSPKYLFRKEGQNVTLSCEQNLNHDAMYWYRQDPGQGLRLIYYSQIVNDFQKGDIAEGYSVSREKKESFPLTVTSAQKNPTAFYLCASSFSLNYEQYFGPGTRLTVT.

This sequence joins TRBV7-9 and TRBJ2-5; D is perhaps TRBD2 (5 bases). Germline values: CDR1 SEHNR, CDR2 FQNEAQ (reference sequence). V dropped 6 bases and J dropped 4 bases, with 18 bases sitting between them. The CDR3 is 15 amino acids. CDR3 bases: TGTGCCAGCAGAACCACTGGTCGAGAGGGAGAGACCCAGTACTTC. Protein product: CASRTTGREGETQYF.

This chain joins TRBV5-1 and TRBJ1-5; D is perhaps TRBD1 (6 bases). CDR3 length: 14 amino acids. Germline CDR1 is SGHRS and CDR2 is YFSETQ. Trimming took 0 bases from V and 6 from J, leaving 10 bases between them. CDR3 DNA sequence: TGCGCCAGCAGCTTGGAGGGGGGGCCTCAGCCCCAGCATTTT. This sequence encodes CASSLEGGPQPQHF.

The chain couples TRBV2 to TRBJ1-5; D gene unclear. Germline CDR1 SNHLY, CDR2 FYNNEI. CDR3 length equals 15 residues. Trimming pared 4 bases from V and 0 bases from J, leaving 10 bases between. The DNA for the CDR3 is TGTGCCAGCAGTGGCCAAGAGAGTAGCAATCAGCCCCAGCATTTT. It codes for CASSGQESSNQPQHF.

This chain uses TRBV7-2 with TRBJ1-4; D is unresolved. The V and J ends lost 2 bases and 7 bases respectively, with 11 bases between them. There are 14 residues in the CDR3. In germline, CDR1 is SGHTA, CDR2 FQGNSA. Here the CDR3 DNA reads TGTGCCAGCAGCTTAATGGGGTTGGGTGAAAAACTGTTTTTT. It yields the protein CASSLMGLGEKLFF.

This clonotype was seen a handful of times. One end of the junction is discordant with germline, which a read error may explain. This chain joins TRBV7-9 and TRBJ1-6, with TRBD1 matching over 7 bases. CDR1 and CDR2 (germline): SEHNR, FQNEAQ (reference sequence). CDR3 length: 15 residues. CDR3: CASSQDQGVGSPLHF. The CDR3 coding sequence is TGCGCCAGCAGCCAAGACCAGGGGGTGGGATCACCCCTCCACTTT. Drawing the rest from reference TRBV7-9 and TRBJ1-6, the complete variable domain is DTGVSQNPRHKITKRGQNVTFRCDPISEHNRLYWYRQTLGQGPEFLTYFQNEAQLEKSRLLSDRFSAERPKGSFSTLEIQRTEQGDSAMYLCASSQDQGVGSPLHFGNGTRLTVT.

CDR3 protein: CASSLGGGTETQYF. The CDR3 DNA follows: TGTGCCAGCAGCTTAGGAGGGGGGACGGAGACCCAGTACTTC. The V call is TRBV7-3, the J call TRBJ2-5, with D perhaps assigned TRBD1 or TRBD2 (6 bases each). Germline V gene data show CDR1 as SGHTA and CDR2 as FQGTGA. CDR3 length: 14 residues. V gave up 2 bases and J gave up 5 bases, with 12 bases separating them.

The rearrangement links TRBV11-2 to TRBJ2-7; D not resolved. V lost 1 base and J 5 bases, leaving 12 bases between the germline ends. There are 14 residues in the CDR3. Per germline, CDR1 SGHAT and CDR2 FQNNGV. CDR3 in DNA: TGTGCCAGCAGCTTAGGTTCACGCGGCGACGAGCAGTACTTC. Protein sequence: CASSLGSRGDEQYF.